This T cell receptor beta chain was identified during a study of beta chain features in type 1 diabetes. The CDR3 contains 15 residues. With 1 base clipped from V and 2 bases from J, the junction kept 5 bases outside the gene matches. CDR1 is SGHTA, CDR2 FQGNSA, per germline. cDNA synthesis used the whole RNA isolate, giving expressed TCRB sequences. Data came from immunoSEQ multiplex PCR; TCRdb stores just in-frame clones and leaves some out. This table holds over 500,000 clones, 15% found once. Sequenced: naive CD4+ T cells from blood. This receptor was obtained from a man aged 18-30 years in good health. The J gene is TRBJ2-7, the V gene TRBV7-2; the match to TRBD1 covers 7 bases. CDR3 in amino acids: CASSLGSGTAYEQYF. In nucleotides, the CDR3 is TGTGCCAGCAGCTTAGGGTCCGGGACAGCCTACGAGCAGTACTTC. The whole variable domain, remainder taken from reference TRBV7-2 and TRBJ2-7, is GAGVSQSPSNKVTEKGKDVELRCDPISGHTALYWYRQSLGQGLEFLIYFQGNSAPDKSGLPSDRFSAERTGGSVSTLTIQRTQQEDSAVYLCASSLGSGTAYEQYFGPGTRLTVT.